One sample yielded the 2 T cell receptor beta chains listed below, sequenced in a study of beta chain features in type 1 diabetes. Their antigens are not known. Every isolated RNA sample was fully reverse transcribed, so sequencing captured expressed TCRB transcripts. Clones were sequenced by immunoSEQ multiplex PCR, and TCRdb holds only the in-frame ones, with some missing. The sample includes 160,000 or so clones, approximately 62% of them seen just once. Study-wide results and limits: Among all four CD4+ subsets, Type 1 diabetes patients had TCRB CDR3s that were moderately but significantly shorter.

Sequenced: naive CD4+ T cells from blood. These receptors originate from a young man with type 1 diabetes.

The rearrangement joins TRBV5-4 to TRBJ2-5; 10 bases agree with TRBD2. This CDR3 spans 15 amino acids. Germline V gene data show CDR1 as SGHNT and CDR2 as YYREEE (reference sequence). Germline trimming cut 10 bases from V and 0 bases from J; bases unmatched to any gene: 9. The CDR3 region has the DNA TGTGCCTTTACGCCTAGCGGGGGATACCAAGAGACCCAGTACTTC. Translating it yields CAFTPSGGYQETQYF.

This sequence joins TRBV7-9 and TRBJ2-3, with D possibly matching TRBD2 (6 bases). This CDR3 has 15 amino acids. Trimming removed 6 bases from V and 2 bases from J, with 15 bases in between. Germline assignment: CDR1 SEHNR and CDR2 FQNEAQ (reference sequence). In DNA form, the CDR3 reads TGTGCCAGCAGAAAAGGGGACTCTTCCACAGATACGCAGTATTTT. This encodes CASRKGDSSTDTQYF.